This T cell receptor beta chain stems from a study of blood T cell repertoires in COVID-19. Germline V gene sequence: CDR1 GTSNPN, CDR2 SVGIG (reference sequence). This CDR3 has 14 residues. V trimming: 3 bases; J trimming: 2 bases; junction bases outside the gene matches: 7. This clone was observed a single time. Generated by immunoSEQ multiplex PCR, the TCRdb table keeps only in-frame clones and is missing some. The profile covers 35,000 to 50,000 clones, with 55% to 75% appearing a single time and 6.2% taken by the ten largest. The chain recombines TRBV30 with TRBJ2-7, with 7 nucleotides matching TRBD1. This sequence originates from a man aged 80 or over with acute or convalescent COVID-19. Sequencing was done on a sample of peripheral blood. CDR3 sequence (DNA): TGTGCCTGGAGCCGTGGGACAGCAACCTACGAGCAGTACTTC. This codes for CAWSRGTATYEQYF. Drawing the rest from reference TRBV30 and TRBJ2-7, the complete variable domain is SQTIHQWPATLVQPVGSPLSLECTVEGTSNPNLYWYRQAAGRGLQLLFYSVGIGQISSEVPQNLSASRPQDRQFILSSKKLLLSDSGFYLCAWSRGTATYEQYFGPGTRLTVT.